The rows below give T cell receptor beta chains drawn from one sample of a study of blood T cell repertoires in COVID-19. Sequencing was performed with immunoSEQ multiplex PCR; in TCRdb, only in-frame clones are kept and a portion is missing. The sample has some 290,000 clones; roughly 90% are singletons. Sample: peripheral blood. The source of these receptors is a woman aged 25 to 39 with COVID-19, enrolled during active disease. Both conserved end residues are part of each CDR3. The D gene is left open where the match is weak. Clone size appears in some rows only: once, few, many, or a class for an expanded clone.

>NA|TRBJ2-3|TRBD2|TRBV18
CASSPWSGGSTDTQYF
TGTGCCAGCTCACCCTGGAGCGGGGGATCCACAGATACGCAGTATTTT
>NA|TRBJ2-5|NA|TRBV11-2
CASSLVGERKETQYF
TGTGCCAGCAGCTTAGTCGGGGAGCGAAAAGAGACCCAGTACTTC
>NA|TRBJ1-2|NA|TRBV29-1
CSVGREDYGYTF
TGCAGCGTTGGGAGGGAGGACTATGGCTACACCTTC
>once|TRBJ2-7|TRBD2|TRBV6-5
CASKRLAGAYEQYF
TGTGCCAGTAAGCGACTAGCGGGGGCCTACGAGCAGTACTTC
>NA|TRBJ1-6|NA|TRBV9
CASSSRGSYNSPLHF
TGTGCCAGCAGCTCCCGGGGGAGCTATAATTCACCCCTCCACTTT
>NA|TRBJ2-7|TRBD2|TRBV10-3
CAISDGRGGDEQYF
TGTGCCATCAGTGATGGGCGGGGGGGAGACGAGCAGTACTTC
>NA|TRBJ2-2|TRBD1|TRBV4-1
CASKPGQRTTGELFF
TGCGCCAGCAAACCGGGACAGAGGACGACCGGGGAGCTGTTTTTT
>NA|TRBJ2-2|NA|TRBV27
CASRSGPASNTGELFF
TGTGCCAGCAGATCAGGGCCCGCGTCGAACACCGGGGAGCTGTTTTTT
>NA|TRBJ1-5|NA|TRBV5-6
CASSLAGFRNQPQHF
TGTGCCAGCAGCTTGGCAGGGTTCCGGAATCAGCCCCAGCATTTT
>NA|TRBJ1-2|NA|TRBV19
CASSTNRVWVYGYTF
TGTGCCAGTAGTACCAACAGGGTCTGGGTCTATGGCTACACCTTC
>once|TRBJ1-1|TRBD1|TRBV28
CASSPQGQGGNTEAFF
TGTGCCAGCAGTCCCCAGGGACAGGGCGGGAACACTGAAGCTTTCTTT
>many|TRBJ1-5|TRBD1|TRBV2
CASSPGTGKSNQPQHF
TGTGCCAGCAGCCCCGGGACAGGGAAAAGCAATCAGCCCCAGCATTTT
>few|TRBJ2-5|NA|TRBV25-1
CASSGTDLEGTQYF
TGTGCCAGCAGTGGAACCGACCTTGAGGGGACCCAGTACTTC
>NA|TRBJ1-5|TRBD1|TRBV2
CASKWDRGRNQPQHF
TGTGCCAGCAAGTGGGACAGGGGACGCAATCAGCCCCAGCATTTT
>NA|TRBJ2-1|TRBD2|TRBV27
CASSPVAGVVYNEQFF
TGTGCCAGCAGCCCTGTAGCGGGGGTAGTCTACAATGAGCAGTTCTTC
>few|TRBJ2-5|NA|TRBV11-2
CASSLRFGVQETQYF
TGTGCCAGCAGCTTGCGGTTCGGGGTTCAAGAGACCCAGTACTTC
>NA|TRBJ1-2|TRBD1|TRBV5-1
CASTARDRGNYGYTF
TGCGCCAGCACCGCACGGGACAGGGGAAACTATGGCTACACCTTC
>NA|TRBJ1-2|NA|TRBV7-8
CASSRDPPGHIPGYGYTF
TGTGCCAGCAGCCGAGATCCGCCAGGACATATCCCAGGCTATGGCTACACCTTC
>NA|TRBJ2-7|NA|TRBV27
CASSQRGSSYEQYF
TGTGCCAGCAGTCAGAGGGGGAGCTCCTACGAGCAGTACTTC
>NA|TRBJ1-1|NA|TRBV3-1/TRBV3-2
CASSQDSVRAAFF
TGTGCCAGCAGCCAAGATTCCGTCAGGGCTGCTTTCTTT
>NA|TRBJ1-4|NA|TRBV5-1
CASSSNPREEYNEKLFF
TGCGCCAGCAGCTCAAATCCTAGGGAGGAGTATAATGAAAAACTGTTTTTT
>NA|TRBJ2-7|NA|TRBV7-9
CASSFGINEQYF
TGTGCCAGCAGCTTCGGGATCAACGAGCAGTACTTC
>once|TRBJ1-2|TRBD1|TRBV15
CATSSRDRAWRKANYGYTF
TGTGCCACCAGCAGTAGGGACAGGGCATGGAGGAAAGCTAACTATGGCTACACCTTC
>NA|TRBJ1-1|TRBD1|TRBV6-5
CASSYLGQGGYGAFF
TGTGCCAGCAGTTACCTAGGACAGGGAGGTTACGGAGCTTTCTTT
>NA|TRBJ1-1|TRBD1|TRBV10-2
CASSGQGSNTEAFF
TGCGCCAGCAGCGGACAGGGTTCGAACACTGAAGCTTTCTTT
>NA|TRBJ2-7|TRBD2|TRBV5-5
CASSLMTSGVPYEQYF
TGTGCCAGCAGCTTAATGACTAGCGGGGTACCCTACGAGCAGTACTTC
>NA|TRBJ2-7|NA|TRBV4-2
CASSQEGGYEQYF
TGTGCCAGCAGCCAAGAAGGCGGGTACGAGCAGTACTTC
>few|TRBJ1-6|NA|TRBV6-6
CASSYEGPNSPLHF
TGTGCCAGCAGTTACGAGGGCCCCAATTCACCCCTCCACTTT
>NA|TRBJ2-1|TRBD2|TRBV4-1
CASSQVQRGGSEQFF
TGCGCCAGCAGCCAAGTCCAGCGGGGGGGCAGTGAGCAGTTCTTC
>NA|TRBJ2-1|NA|TRBV28
CASSLGRGAYNEQFF
TGTGCCAGCAGTTTAGGCAGGGGAGCCTACAATGAGCAGTTCTTC
>NA|TRBJ2-7|NA|TRBV27
CASSSSGSEQYF
TGTGCCAGCAGTTCCTCGGGGAGCGAGCAGTACTTC
>NA|TRBJ2-1|TRBD2|TRBV11-2
CASSLDRLAGGKFF
TGTGCCAGCAGCTTAGATCGACTAGCGGGGGGAAAGTTCTTC
>NA|TRBJ2-1|TRBD2|TRBV7-2
CASSPSGARYNEQFF
TGTGCCAGCAGCCCCAGCGGGGCCCGCTACAATGAGCAGTTCTTC
>NA|TRBJ2-3|TRBD2|TRBV14
CASSHYSGTTITDTQYF
TGTGCCAGCAGCCATTACTCCGGGACTACCATCACAGATACGCAGTATTTT
>NA|TRBJ2-7|TRBD1|TRBV10-2
CASSDWTGYEQYF
TGCGCCAGCAGTGATTGGACAGGATACGAGCAGTACTTC
>once|TRBJ1-3|TRBD1|TRBV27
CASRTDRGSGNTIYF
TGTGCCAGCAGAACCGACAGGGGATCTGGAAACACCATATATTTT
>NA|TRBJ2-7|NA|TRBV6-4
CASLTPGRVGCEQYF
TGTGCCAGCCTAACCCCGGGCAGGGTTGGGTGCGAGCAGTACTTC
>once|TRBJ2-1|TRBD1|TRBV19
CASSTQWDREKFF
TGTGCCAGTAGTACCCAATGGGACAGGGAAAAGTTCTTC
>NA|TRBJ2-3|TRBD2|TRBV25-1
CASSELAGGRTDTQYF
TGTGCCAGCAGTGAATTAGCGGGGGGCAGGACAGATACGCAGTATTTT
>NA|TRBJ1-1|NA|TRBV6-6
CASNAGENTEAFF
TGTGCCAGCAATGCCGGGGAGAACACTGAAGCTTTCTTT
>NA|TRBJ2-7|NA|TRBV10-1
CASSESSRKQYF
TGCGCCAGCAGTGAGTCATCTAGAAAGCAGTACTTC
>NA|TRBJ2-3|NA|TRBV29-1
CSVDLGGNTDTQYF
TGCAGCGTTGATTTGGGGGGTAACACAGATACGCAGTATTTT
>NA|TRBJ2-1|NA|TRBV5-4
CASRGGGPINEQFF
TGTGCCAGCAGGGGTGGGGGCCCGATCAATGAGCAGTTCTTC
>NA|TRBJ2-5|NA|TRBV11-2
CASSLSLGGGPVETQYF
TGTGCCAGCAGCTTATCCCTTGGGGGGGGGCCGGTCGAGACCCAGTACTTC
>NA|TRBJ2-1|TRBD2|TRBV11-2
CASSNAAGGFTEQFF
TGTGCCAGCAGCAACGCGGCGGGGGGGTTTACTGAGCAGTTCTTC
>NA|TRBJ1-2|TRBD1|TRBV30
CAWSTGVFLYGYTF
TGTGCCTGGAGCACAGGGGTTTTCCTATATGGCTACACCTTC